A single sample is the source of the 27 T cell receptor beta chains below, sequenced in a study of T cell responses to AZD1222 COVID-19 vaccine. TCRdb's table, derived via immunoSEQ multiplex PCR, lists solely in-frame clones and lacks some. This table has roughly 140,000 clones, 75% to 85% appearing once. This specimen was peripheral blood, taken on day 0 of MenACWY control vaccination. Every receptor here comes from an adult in good health.

Here the CDR3 reads CASSSGASNQPQHF. The CDR3, as DNA: TGTGCCAGCAGTTCGGGGGCGAGCAATCAGCCCCAGCATTTT. V usage is TRBV28 and J usage is TRBJ1-5; possible D gene TRBD1, 6 bases. CDR3 size: 14 residues. The germline V and J ends were trimmed by 4 bases and 1 base, with 8 bases remaining between them. CDR1 and CDR2 (germline): MDHEN, SYDVKM.

The chain links TRBV29-1 to TRBJ1-1, with D maybe TRBD1 (5 bases). With 6 bases removed from V and 8 bases from J, the gap between germline ends came to 13 bases. Per the germline V gene, CDR1 is SQVTM and CDR2 is ANQGSEA. The CDR3 is 11 residues long. The CDR3 protein is CSVAGTEEAFF. The DNA of the CDR3 is TGCAGCGTGGCAGGGACCGAGGAAGCTTTCTTT. The variable domain in full, with the rest retrieved from reference TRBV29-1 and TRBJ1-1, is SAVISQKPSRDICQRGTSLTIQCQVDSQVTMMFWYRQQPGQSLTLIATANQGSEATYESGFVIDKFPISRPNLTFSTLTVSNMSPEDSSIYLCSVAGTEEAFFGQGTRLTVV.

The chain has TRBV9 and TRBJ2-7; 9 nucleotides match TRBD1. The CDR3 covers 13 residues. V lost 3 bases and J lost 5; bases outside the gene matches: 3. Per germline, CDR1 SGDLS and CDR2 YYNGEE. The chain's CDR3 is CASSAGTGNEQYF. The CDR3 DNA follows: TGTGCCAGCAGCGCCGGGACAGGGAACGAGCAGTACTTC.

This chain links TRBV18 with TRBJ1-1; 7 positions match TRBD1. With V trimmed by 5 bases and J by 1 base, 1 base remained unmatched. The germline V gene encodes CDR1 KGHSH and CDR2 LQKENI. The CDR3 is 13 amino acids. The CDR3 DNA sequence: TGTGCCAGCTCATACAGGGGGAACACTGAAGCTTTCTTT. Its translation: CASSYRGNTEAFF.

J is TRBJ2-5 and V is TRBV12-3 or TRBV12-4; D is unclear. Trimming shortened V by 1 base and J by 6 bases, and 6 bases separated the two germline ends. This CDR3 spans 12 amino acids. The CDR3 region is CASSLGLQTQYF. CDR3 in DNA: TGTGCCAGCAGTTTAGGCCTTCAGACCCAGTACTTC.

V usage is TRBV10-3 and J usage is TRBJ1-4; 7 bases match TRBD1. Trimming removed 9 bases from V and 4 bases from J; junction bases left unmatched: 8. CDR3 size: 14 residues. Germline CDR1 reads ENHRY; CDR2 reads SYGVKD. The CDR3 spells CAIGQEKGNEKLFF. The DNA for the CDR3 is TGTGCCATTGGACAGGAGAAGGGTAATGAAAAACTGTTTTTT.

The CDR3 protein is CASSQGTTPSSYNEQFF. DNA for the CDR3: TGTGCCAGCAGCCAGGGGACGACTCCTAGCTCCTACAATGAGCAGTTCTTC. V gene TRBV4-2 combines with J gene TRBJ2-1, with D tentatively TRBD1 or TRBD2 (5 bases each). Germline V gives CDR1 LGHNA, CDR2 YNFKEQ. The CDR3 has 17 residues. Trimming pared 3 bases from V and 0 bases from J, leaving 15 bases between.

The chain employs TRBV3-1 (or the pseudogene TRBV3-2) and TRBJ1-2; 7 positions match TRBD1. Looked up from germline, CDR1 is LGHDT and CDR2 is YNNKEL (reference sequence). Trimming cost V 4 bases and J 3 bases; bases outside gene matches: 5. The CDR3 length is 14 residues. The CDR3 loop is CASSLRDRDYGYTF. The DNA of the CDR3 is TGTGCCAGCAGCCTCCGGGACAGAGACTATGGCTACACCTTC.

This chain links TRBV7-3 with TRBJ1-1; D is possibly TRBD1 (6 bases). Germline assignment: CDR1 SGHTA and CDR2 FQGTGA. V lost 6 bases, J lost 4 bases, and 15 bases lay in between. This CDR3 spans 14 amino acids. This CDR3 reads CASRPTADSTEAFF. The CDR3 DNA sequence: TGTGCCAGCAGACCGACTGCGGACAGCACTGAAGCTTTCTTT.

This chain joins TRBV2 and TRBJ2-2, with D unresolved. The ends were cut back, 1 base at V and 7 bases at J, with 7 bases in the middle. CDR1 SNHLY and CDR2 FYNNEI come from the germline V gene. The CDR3 covers 13 residues. The CDR3 DNA reads TGTGCCAGCAGTGAAGTGGTGGGCGGGGAGCTGTTTTTT. Translated, it gives CASSEVVGGELFF.

In DNA, the CDR3 is TGCGCCAGCAGCACCCACAGCTACGAGCAGTACTTC. Its protein is CASSTHSYEQYF. This chain joins TRBV5-1 and TRBJ2-7, with D unclear. V was pared by 4 bases and J by 3 bases, with 8 bases between. Looked up from germline, CDR1 is SGHRS and CDR2 is YFSETQ. The CDR3 has 12 residues.

The gene calls are TRBV30 and TRBJ1-6, with 7 bases fitting TRBD1. The CDR3 runs to 16 residues. The germline gives CDR1 GTSNPN, CDR2 SVGIG (reference sequence). The junction had 11 bases not matched to a gene; V was cut back by 2 bases and J by 7 bases. The CDR3 coding sequence is TGTGCCTGGAGTACCTATGGGACAGACTTAAATTCACCCCTCCACTTT. Translation gives CAWSTYGTDLNSPLHF.

V gene TRBV15 combines with J gene TRBJ1-5; 10 nucleotides match TRBD1. The CDR3 sequence is 15 residues long. V lost 6 bases and J lost 2; bases outside the gene matches: 4. From germline, CDR1 is LNHNV and CDR2 YYDKDF (reference sequence). CDR3 nucleotide sequence: TGTGCCACCAGATGGGACAGGGGAGGCAATCAGCCCCAGCATTTT. Translating it yields CATRWDRGGNQPQHF.

The chain uses TRBV11-2 and TRBJ2-1; perhaps TRBD2 as D (6 bases). The germline V and J ends were trimmed by 3 bases and 9 bases, with 12 bases remaining between them. This CDR3 spans 13 amino acids. Germline lookup yields CDR1 SGHAT and CDR2 FQNNGV. CDR3 bases: TGTGCCAGCAGCTTCCAGGGAGCGGGTGAGCAGTTCTTC. It codes for CASSFQGAGEQFF.

This chain's CDR3 is CASSPQGATNEKLFF. The CDR3, as DNA: TGTGCCAGCAGCCCACAGGGGGCAACTAATGAAAAACTGTTTTTT. This rearrangement joins TRBV7-9 to TRBJ1-4; TRBD1 aligns across 8 bases. V lost 5 bases to trimming and J lost 0 bases; unmatched junction nucleotides: 2. Germline loops: CDR1 SEHNR, CDR2 FQNEAQ (reference sequence). The CDR3 spans 15 residues.

This clone was counted between two and nine times. The chain couples TRBV3-1 (or the pseudogene TRBV3-2) to TRBJ1-2; D unresolved. Germline lookup yields CDR1 LGHDT and CDR2 YNNKEL (reference sequence). The CDR3 contains 15 residues. The germline V and J ends were trimmed by 0 bases and 6 bases, with 14 bases remaining between them. This CDR3 reads CASSQDIGKADGYTF. CDR3 DNA sequence: TGTGCCAGCAGCCAAGATATAGGGAAGGCTGATGGCTACACCTTC.

The chain links TRBV21-1 to TRBJ1-1; the table's D call TRBD1 went unverified against the DNA. TRBV21-1 is an annotated pseudogene. This CDR3 has 15 amino acids. CDR3 sequence: CASSTGTGENTEAFF. The CDR3 nucleotides read TGTGCCAGCAGCACCGGGACAGGTGAGAACACTGAAGCTTTCTTT.

In DNA, the CDR3 is TGTGCCAGCACACGGGACAGCACAGATACGCAGTATTTT. This gives the protein CASTRDSTDTQYF. The J gene is TRBJ2-3, the V gene TRBV6-6, with D perhaps matching TRBD1 or TRBD2 (5 bases each). Germline CDR1 is MNHNY and CDR2 is SVGAGI (reference sequence). Trimming removed 7 bases from V and 0 bases from J, with 8 bases in between. The CDR3 extends over 13 amino acids.

The CDR3 region has the DNA TGTGCCAGCAGTAGCTTCGGGGGAGCCGCAGATACGCAGTATTTT. It encodes CASSSFGGAADTQYF. The chain has TRBV6-5 and TRBJ2-3; D is possibly TRBD2 (6 bases). Germline lookup yields CDR1 MNHEY and CDR2 SVGAGI. V was shortened by 5 bases and J by 4 bases, with 16 bases between the two germline ends. The CDR3 has 15 amino acids.

The V and J genes are TRBV2 and TRBJ1-3; D may be TRBD1 (5 bases). V was shortened by 5 bases and J by 0 bases, with 14 bases between the two germline ends. Germline CDR1 reads SNHLY; CDR2 reads FYNNEI. The CDR3 runs 16 residues. The CDR3 is CASSSGGGSSGNTIYF. CDR3 bases: TGTGCCAGCAGTAGCGGGGGAGGCAGCTCTGGAAACACCATATATTTT.

The V gene is TRBV5-1, the J gene TRBJ1-2; D gene ambiguous. Germline V gives CDR1 SGHRS, CDR2 YFSETQ. The ends were cut back, 0 bases at V and 5 bases at J, with 8 bases in the middle. The CDR3 sequence is 13 residues long. The CDR3, as DNA: TGCGCCAGCAGCTTGGAGACAAAGTATGGCTACACCTTC. Its translation: CASSLETKYGYTF.

CDR3 nucleotide sequence: TGTGCCAGCTCACCTCTACAGGGGACCACTGAAGCTTTCTTT. Protein: CASSPLQGTTEAFF. This chain links TRBV18 with TRBJ1-1, with 7 bases fitting TRBD1. This CDR3 is built from 14 residues. V shed 3 bases and J 4 bases; nucleotides not matched to a gene: 5. Per the germline V gene, CDR1 is KGHSH and CDR2 is LQKENI.

This chain links TRBV2 with TRBJ1-6, with TRBD1 as a possible D gene (5 bases). The CDR3 has 13 amino acids. Germline lookup yields CDR1 SNHLY and CDR2 FYNNEI. Trimming took off 4 bases at V and 10 bases at J, with 11 bases between the two ends. In DNA, the CDR3 is TGTGCCAGCAGTGGAGGGGCCTTCTCACCCCTCCACTTT. It specifies CASSGGAFSPLHF.

The chain is built from TRBV11-2 and TRBJ1-1; tentatively, D is TRBD1 (6 bases). The CDR3 has 15 residues. V was cut by 5 bases and J by 3 bases, with 16 bases left in between. Germline V lookup: CDR1 SGHAT, CDR2 FQNNGV. The CDR3 spells CASSPLGQGYTEAFF. CDR3 bases: TGTGCCAGCAGCCCACTCGGGCAGGGGTACACTGAAGCTTTCTTT.

The chain couples TRBV4-1 to TRBJ1-5; TRBD1 might be the D (5 bases). Germline loops: CDR1 MGHRA, CDR2 YSYEKL. Trimming took off 3 bases at V and 7 bases at J, with 13 bases between the two ends. CDR3 length: 14 residues. The DNA of the CDR3 is TGCGCCAGCAGCCAGACGGGTACAGGCCAGCCCCAGCATTTT. Protein product: CASSQTGTGQPQHF.

The chain couples TRBV7-8 to TRBJ1-6; TRBD1 aligns across 8 bases. This CDR3 is 13 amino acids long. V lost 8 bases to trimming and J lost 10 bases; unmatched junction nucleotides: 7. Per the germline V gene, CDR1 is SGHVS and CDR2 is FQNEAQ. The chain's CDR3 is CASGQGRSSPLHF. DNA for the CDR3: TGTGCCAGCGGACAGGGTCGGTCGTCACCCCTCCACTTT.

This clone was picked up a small number of times. The chain uses TRBV27 and TRBJ1-5; no firm D call. Germline V gives CDR1 MNHEY, CDR2 SMNVEV (reference sequence). The V and J ends lost 0 bases and 2 bases respectively, with 8 bases between them. This CDR3 is built from 15 residues. The CDR3 DNA reads TGTGCCAGCAGTTTATCTCGGGGAGGCAATCAGCCCCAGCATTTT. Residues: CASSLSRGGNQPQHF.